This entry lists 2 T cell receptor beta chains sequenced from one sample in a study of blood T cell repertoires in COVID-19. The assay was immunoSEQ multiplex PCR, and TCRdb's table has in-frame clones only and misses some. The sample contains about 410,000 clones, approximately 90% of which appear only once. The sequenced sample consisted of peripheral blood. These receptors were obtained from a woman in her thirties with active or convalescent COVID-19.

The chain recombines TRBV3-1 (or the pseudogene TRBV3-2) with TRBJ2-1, with 11 bases that match TRBD2. Germline V CDR1 and CDR2: LGHDT, YNNKEL (reference sequence). Losses at the gene ends were 3 bases for V and 7 bases for J; bases not matched to a gene: 8. The CDR3 has 16 residues. The CDR3 DNA reads TGTGCCAGCAGCCACACCGGGACTAGCGGTTTGAATGAGCAGTTCTTC. This codes for CASSHTGTSGLNEQFF.

J is TRBJ1-1 and V is TRBV11-3, with D hard to call. The ends were cut back, 0 bases at V and 3 bases at J, with 8 bases in the middle. Germline loops: CDR1 SGHNT, CDR2 YENEEA. The CDR3 has 14 amino acids. DNA for the CDR3: TGTGCCAGCAGCTTAGATTACCGGGACACTGAAGCTTTCTTT. Amino acid sequence: CASSLDYRDTEAFF.